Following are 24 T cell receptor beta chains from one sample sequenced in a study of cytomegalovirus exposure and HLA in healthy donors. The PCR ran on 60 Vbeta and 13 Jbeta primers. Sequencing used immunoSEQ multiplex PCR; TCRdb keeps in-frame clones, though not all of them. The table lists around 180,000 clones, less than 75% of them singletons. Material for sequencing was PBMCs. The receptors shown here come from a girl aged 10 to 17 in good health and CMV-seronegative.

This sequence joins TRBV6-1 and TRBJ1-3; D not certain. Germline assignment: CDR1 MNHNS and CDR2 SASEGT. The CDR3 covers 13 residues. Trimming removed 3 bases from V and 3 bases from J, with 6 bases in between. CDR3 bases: TGTGCCAGCAGTGATGGACTTGGAAACACCATATATTTT. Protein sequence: CASSDGLGNTIYF.

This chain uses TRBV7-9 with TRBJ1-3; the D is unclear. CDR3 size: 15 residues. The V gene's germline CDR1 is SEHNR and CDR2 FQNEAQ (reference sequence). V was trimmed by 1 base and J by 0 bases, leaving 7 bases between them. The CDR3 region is CASSLEVASGNTIYF. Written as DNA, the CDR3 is TGTGCCAGCAGCTTAGAGGTAGCCTCTGGAAACACCATATATTTT.

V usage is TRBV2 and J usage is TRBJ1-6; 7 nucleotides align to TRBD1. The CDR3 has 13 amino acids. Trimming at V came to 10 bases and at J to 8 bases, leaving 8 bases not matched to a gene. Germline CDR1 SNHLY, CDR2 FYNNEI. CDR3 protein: CANQGDGDSPLHF. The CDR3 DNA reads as TGTGCCAACCAGGGGGATGGGGATTCACCCCTCCACTTT.

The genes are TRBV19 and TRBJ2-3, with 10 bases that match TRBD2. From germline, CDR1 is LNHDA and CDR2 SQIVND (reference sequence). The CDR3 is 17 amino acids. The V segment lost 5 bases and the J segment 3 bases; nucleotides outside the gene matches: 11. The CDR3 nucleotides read TGTGCCAGTAGTGTTAGAGGGCCTAGCGGGGGAACAGATACGCAGTATTTT. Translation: CASSVRGPSGGTDTQYF.

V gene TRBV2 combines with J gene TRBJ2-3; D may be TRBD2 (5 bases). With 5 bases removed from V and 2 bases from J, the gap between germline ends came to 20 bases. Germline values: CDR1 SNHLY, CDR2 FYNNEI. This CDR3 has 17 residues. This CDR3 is CASSTPPGSGLTDTQYF. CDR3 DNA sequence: TGTGCCAGCAGTACCCCCCCGGGGAGCGGTCTCACAGATACGCAGTATTTT.

CDR3 sequence: CASSLAAGWTEAFF. In DNA form, the CDR3 reads TGTGCCAGCAGCTTAGCGGCGGGGTGGACTGAAGCTTTCTTT. This chain links TRBV7-9 with TRBJ1-1, with D unclear. CDR3 size: 14 residues. The ends were cut back, 0 bases at V and 5 bases at J, with 10 bases in the middle. The germline gives CDR1 SEHNR, CDR2 FQNEAQ (reference sequence).

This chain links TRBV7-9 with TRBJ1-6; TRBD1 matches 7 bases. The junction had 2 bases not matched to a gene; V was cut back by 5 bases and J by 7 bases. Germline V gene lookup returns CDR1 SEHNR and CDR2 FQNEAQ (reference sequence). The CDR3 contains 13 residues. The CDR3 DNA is TGTGCCAGCAGCACAGGGGAAAATTCACCCCTCCACTTT. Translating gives CASSTGENSPLHF.

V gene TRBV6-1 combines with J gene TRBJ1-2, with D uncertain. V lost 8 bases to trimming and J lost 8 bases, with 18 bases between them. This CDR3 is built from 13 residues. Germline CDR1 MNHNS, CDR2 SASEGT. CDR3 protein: CASSPLRVGGYTF. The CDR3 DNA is TGTGCCAGCTCACCCCTCCGGGTCGGGGGCTACACCTTC.

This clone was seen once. This CDR3 is CASSQAPGAGGGTEAFF. CDR3 nucleotide sequence: TGCGCCAGCAGCCAAGCCCCGGGGGCAGGGGGTGGCACTGAAGCTTTCTTT. The chain links TRBV4-1 to TRBJ1-1; 7 nucleotides line up with TRBD1. CDR1 MGHRA and CDR2 YSYEKL come from the germline V gene. The CDR3 is 17 residues long. Trimming took 1 base from V and 4 from J; bases not matched to a gene: 12.

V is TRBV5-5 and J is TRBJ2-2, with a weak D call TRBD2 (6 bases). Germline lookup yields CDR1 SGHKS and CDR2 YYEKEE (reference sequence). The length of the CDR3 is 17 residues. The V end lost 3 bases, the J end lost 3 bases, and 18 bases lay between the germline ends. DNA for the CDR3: TGTGCCAGCAGCTACACTTGGGGGGTAGTAGACACCGGGGAGCTGTTTTTT. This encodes CASSYTWGVVDTGELFF.

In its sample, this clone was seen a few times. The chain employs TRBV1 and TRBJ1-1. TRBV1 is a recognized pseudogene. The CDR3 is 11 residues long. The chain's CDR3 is CTSSQELGAFF. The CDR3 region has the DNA TGCACCAGCAGCCAAGAACTAGGGGCTTTCTTT.

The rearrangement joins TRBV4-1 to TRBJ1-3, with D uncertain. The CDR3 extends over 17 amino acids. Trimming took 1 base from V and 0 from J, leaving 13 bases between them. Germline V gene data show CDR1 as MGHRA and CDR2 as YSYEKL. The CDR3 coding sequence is TGCGCCAGCAGCCAAGTGACGACGAGGGACTCTGGAAACACCATATATTTT. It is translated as CASSQVTTRDSGNTIYF.

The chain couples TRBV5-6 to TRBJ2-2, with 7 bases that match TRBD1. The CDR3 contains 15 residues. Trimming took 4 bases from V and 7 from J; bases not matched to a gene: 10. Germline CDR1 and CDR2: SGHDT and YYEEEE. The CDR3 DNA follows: TGTGCCAGCAGCGAGGTACAGGGGCCGAGCGGGGAGCTGTTTTTT. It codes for CASSEVQGPSGELFF. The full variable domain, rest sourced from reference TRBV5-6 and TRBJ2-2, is DAGVTQSPTHLIKTRGQQVTLRCSPKSGHDTVSWYQQALGQGPQFIFQYYEEEERQRGNFPDRFSGHQFPNYSSELNVNALLLGDSALYLCASSEVQGPSGELFFGEGSRLTVL.

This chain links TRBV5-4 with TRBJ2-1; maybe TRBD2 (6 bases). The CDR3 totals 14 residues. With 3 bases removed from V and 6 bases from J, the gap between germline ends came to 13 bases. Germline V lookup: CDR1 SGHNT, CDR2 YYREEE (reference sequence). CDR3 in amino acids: CASSSKTSPNEQFF. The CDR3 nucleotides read TGTGCCAGCAGCTCTAAGACTAGTCCCAATGAGCAGTTCTTC.

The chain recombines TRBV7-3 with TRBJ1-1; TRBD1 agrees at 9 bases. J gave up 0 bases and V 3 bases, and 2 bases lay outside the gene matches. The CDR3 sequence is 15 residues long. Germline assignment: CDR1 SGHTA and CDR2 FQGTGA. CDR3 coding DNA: TGTGCCAGCAGCTTTGGGACAGGGATGAACACTGAAGCTTTCTTT. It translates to CASSFGTGMNTEAFF.

CDR3 in amino acids: CASSLEAGAWGNTEAFF. The CDR3 DNA reads as TGTGCCAGCAGCTTAGAGGCAGGGGCTTGGGGGAACACTGAAGCTTTCTTT. The chain has TRBV7-8 and TRBJ1-1, with D tentatively TRBD1 (6 bases). CDR3 size: 17 residues. Germline V gives CDR1 SGHVS, CDR2 FQNEAQ. Trimming took 1 base from V and 1 from J, leaving 16 bases between them.

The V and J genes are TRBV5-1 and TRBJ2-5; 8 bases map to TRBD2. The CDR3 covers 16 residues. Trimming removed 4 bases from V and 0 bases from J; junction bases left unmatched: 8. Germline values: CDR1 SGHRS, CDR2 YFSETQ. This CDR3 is CASSLPAGGDQETQYF. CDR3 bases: TGCGCCAGCAGCCTGCCGGCGGGGGGAGACCAAGAGACCCAGTACTTC.

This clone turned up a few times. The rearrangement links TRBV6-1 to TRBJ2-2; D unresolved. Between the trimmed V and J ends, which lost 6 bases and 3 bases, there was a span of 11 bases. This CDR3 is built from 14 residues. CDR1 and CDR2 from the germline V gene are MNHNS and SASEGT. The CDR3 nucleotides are TGTGCCAGCAGGCCCGAGGATCACACCGGGGAGCTGTTTTTT. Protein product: CASRPEDHTGELFF.

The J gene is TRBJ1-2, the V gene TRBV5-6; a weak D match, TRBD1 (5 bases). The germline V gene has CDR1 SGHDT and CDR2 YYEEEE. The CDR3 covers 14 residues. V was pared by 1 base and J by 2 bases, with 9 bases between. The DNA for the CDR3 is TGTGCCAGCAGCTTGCTCGACAGAAACTATGGCTACACCTTC. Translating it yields CASSLLDRNYGYTF.

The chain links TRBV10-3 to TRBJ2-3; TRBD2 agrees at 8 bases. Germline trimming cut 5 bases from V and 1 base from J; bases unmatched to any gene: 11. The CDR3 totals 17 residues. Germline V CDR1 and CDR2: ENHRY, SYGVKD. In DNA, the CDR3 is TGTGCCATCAGTCTCGGGGGGGCCGGATTTGGCACAGATACGCAGTATTTT. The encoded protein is CAISLGGAGFGTDTQYF.

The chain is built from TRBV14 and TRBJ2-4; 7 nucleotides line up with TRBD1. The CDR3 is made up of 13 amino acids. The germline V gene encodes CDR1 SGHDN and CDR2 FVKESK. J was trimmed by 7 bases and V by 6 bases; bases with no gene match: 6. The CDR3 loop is CASSQDRRNIQYF. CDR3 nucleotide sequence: TGTGCCAGCAGTCAGGACAGGCGGAACATTCAGTACTTC.

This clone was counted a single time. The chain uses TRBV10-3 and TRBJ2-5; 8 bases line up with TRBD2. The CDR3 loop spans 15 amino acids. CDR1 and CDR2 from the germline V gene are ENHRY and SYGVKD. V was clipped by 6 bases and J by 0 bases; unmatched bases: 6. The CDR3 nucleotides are TGTGCCATCAGCGTTAGCGGGGTATACCAAGAGACCCAGTACTTC. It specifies CAISVSGVYQETQYF.

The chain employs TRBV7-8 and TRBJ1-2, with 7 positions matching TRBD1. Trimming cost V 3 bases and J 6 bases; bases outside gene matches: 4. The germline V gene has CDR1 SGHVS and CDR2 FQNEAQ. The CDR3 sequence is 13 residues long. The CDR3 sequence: CASSFLQGNGYTF. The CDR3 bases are TGTGCCAGCAGCTTCTTACAGGGGAATGGCTACACCTTC.

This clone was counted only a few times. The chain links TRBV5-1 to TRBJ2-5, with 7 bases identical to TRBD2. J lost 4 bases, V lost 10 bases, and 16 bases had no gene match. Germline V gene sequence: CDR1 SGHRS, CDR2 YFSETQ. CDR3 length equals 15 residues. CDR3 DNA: TGCGCCGCCTCTCCGGGGGGAGAAGTGGGAGAGACCCAGTACTTC. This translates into CAASPGGEVGETQYF.